A single sample is the source of the 20 T cell receptor beta chains below, sequenced in a study of T-cell memory formation after mild COVID-19. TCRdb reprocessed the 5' RACE reads with MiXCR, giving one entry per CDR3 protein. The sample lists about half a million distinct CDR3 sequences, 15% to 20% occurring once. What was sequenced was PBMCs or a T cell subset sorted from them (not recorded which). These receptor sequences come from an adult woman who had mild COVID-19 (a few samples of this study predate the infection). Cell type and time point are not known.

This clonotype was seen only a few times. This chain links TRBV12-3 or TRBV12-4 with TRBJ1-2, with D maybe TRBD1 (6 bases). This CDR3 region has 16 residues. V was trimmed by 6 bases and J by 8 bases, leaving 25 bases between them. Here the CDR3 reads CASSQRRTDRERGYTF. DNA of the CDR3: TGTGCCAGCAGCCAAAGGAGGACAGATCGCGAACGGGGCTACACCTTC.

V is TRBV24-1 and J is TRBJ1-1; D is unclear. Per the germline V gene, CDR1 is KGHDR and CDR2 is SFDVKD. This CDR3 has 13 amino acids. V was trimmed by 2 bases and J by 8 bases, leaving 11 bases between them. The CDR3 here is CATSDSTTLEAFF. The CDR3 DNA sequence: TGTGCCACCAGTGATTCTACAACACTGGAAGCTTTCTTT.

This clonotype was counted a few times. The CDR3 reads CASGPTGYNEQFF. CDR3 in DNA: TGTGCTAGTGGACCAACAGGGTACAATGAGCAGTTCTTC. This chain uses TRBV12-5 with TRBJ2-1, with D possibly TRBD1 on 6 matching bases. V dropped 6 bases and J dropped 4 bases, with 10 bases sitting between them. CDR3 length equals 13 residues. Germline assignment: CDR1 LGHNT and CDR2 FRNRAP.

The sample holds a few counts of this clonotype. This chain uses TRBV11-3 with TRBJ2-3; TRBD2 matches at 7 bases. CDR1 and CDR2 (germline): SGHNT, YENEEA. The CDR3 is made up of 17 amino acids. V gave up 1 base and J gave up 2 bases; unmatched junction bases: 9. CDR3 DNA sequence: TGTGCCAGCAGCTTAGGAAGTAGCGGGTCTTTCACAGATACGCAGTATTTT. Translated: CASSLGSSGSFTDTQYF. The full variable domain, rest sourced from reference TRBV11-3 and TRBJ2-3, is EAGVVQSPRYKIIEKKQPVAFWCNPISGHNTLYWYLQNLGQGPELLIRYENEEAVDDSQLPKDRFSAERLKGVDSTLKIQPAELGDSAVYLCASSLGSSGSFTDTQYFGPGTRLTVL.

Ten or more counts support this clonotype. This sequence joins TRBV5-1 and TRBJ2-7, with a weak D call TRBD1 (5 bases). This CDR3 has 15 amino acids. Trimming left V 5 bases short and J 3 bases short, with 18 bases between. Germline V CDR1 and CDR2: SGHRS, YFSETQ. CDR3 coding DNA: TGCGCCAGCAGACCTTTAGGGGCCACTAACTACGAGCAGTACTTC. It specifies CASRPLGATNYEQYF.

This sequence joins TRBV5-5 and TRBJ1-3; D ambiguous. V dropped 0 bases and J dropped 2 bases, with 6 bases sitting between them. This CDR3 contains 14 residues. Germline assignment: CDR1 SGHKS and CDR2 YYEKEE (reference sequence). The CDR3 loop reads CASSLGTAGNTIYF. DNA for the CDR3: TGTGCCAGCAGCTTGGGGACGGCTGGAAACACCATATATTTT.

The chain links TRBV5-1 to TRBJ1-1; no clear D gene. There are 13 residues in the CDR3. Germline V CDR1 and CDR2: SGHRS, YFSETQ. V dropped 2 bases and J dropped 1 base, with 6 bases sitting between them. The CDR3 reads CASSFHRNTEAFF. DNA of the CDR3: TGCGCCAGCAGCTTTCACAGGAACACTGAAGCTTTCTTT.

The table lists this clonotype with many counts. The chain couples TRBV5-1 to TRBJ1-6; no definite D call. The V end lost 0 bases, the J end lost 8 bases, and 12 bases lay between the germline ends. This CDR3 region has 15 residues. Per germline, CDR1 SGHRS and CDR2 YFSETQ. The CDR3 protein is CASSLDGGAYSPLHF. The DNA for the CDR3 is TGCGCCAGCAGCTTGGATGGAGGAGCCTATTCACCCCTCCACTTT.

Only a few counts were recorded for this clonotype. This chain links TRBV29-1 with TRBJ2-7; TRBD2 aligns across 9 bases. With V trimmed by 6 bases and J by 2 bases, 8 bases remained unmatched. The CDR3 consists of 14 residues. Germline V gene lookup returns CDR1 SQVTM and CDR2 ANQGSEA. CDR3 amino acids: CSVRSAGGPYEQYF. The CDR3 DNA reads TGCAGCGTGAGAAGCGCGGGGGGGCCCTACGAGCAGTACTTC.

The J gene is TRBJ1-1, the V gene TRBV6-6, with 8 bases matching TRBD1. Germline V CDR1 and CDR2: MNHNY, SVGAGI (reference sequence). V was pared by 7 bases and J by 4 bases, with 14 bases of the junction left unmatched. The length of the CDR3 is 16 residues. The CDR3 bases are TGTGCCAGCACCAAACAGGGGGGTAGGGAAACCACTGAAGCTTTCTTT. Protein sequence: CASTKQGGRETTEAFF.

V is TRBV15 and J is TRBJ2-3; TRBD2 agrees at 8 bases. V gave up 0 bases and J gave up 3 bases; unmatched junction bases: 5. The CDR3 covers 16 residues. Germline CDR1 LNHNV, CDR2 YYDKDF (reference sequence). The CDR3 here is CATSRDLAGGTDTQYF. The CDR3 DNA sequence: TGTGCCACCAGCAGAGATCTGGCGGGAGGAACAGATACGCAGTATTTT. The whole variable domain, remainder taken from reference TRBV15 and TRBJ2-3, is DAMVIQNPRYQVTQFGKPVTLSCSQTLNHNVMYWYQQKSSQAPKLLFHYYDKDFNNEADTPDNFQSRRPNTSFCFLDIRSPGLGDTAMYLCATSRDLAGGTDTQYFGPGTRLTVL.

The rearrangement joins TRBV6-5 to TRBJ2-6, with TRBD2 identical over 7 bases. Germline V lookup: CDR1 MNHEY, CDR2 SVGAGI. The CDR3 has 17 amino acids. Germline trimming cut 7 bases from V and 0 bases from J; bases unmatched to any gene: 9. CDR3 protein: CASTSGRITSGANVLTF. In nucleotides, the CDR3 is TGTGCCAGCACCTCCGGGAGGATCACCTCTGGGGCCAACGTCCTGACTTTC.

In this sample, this clonotype turned up a few times. The rearrangement links TRBV4-2 to TRBJ2-1; D tentatively reads TRBD1 or TRBD2 (6 bases each). The CDR3 spans 16 residues. Per germline, CDR1 LGHNA and CDR2 YNFKEQ. V was clipped by 0 bases and J by 6 bases, with 15 bases between them. This chain's CDR3 is CASSQDLGGLFNEQFF. The DNA of the CDR3 is TGTGCCAGCAGCCAAGATTTAGGGGGGCTCTTCAATGAGCAGTTCTTC.

This clonotype has more than one count but fewer than ten. The V call is TRBV20-1, the J call TRBJ2-1, with 7 positions matching TRBD2. Per germline, CDR1 DFQATT and CDR2 SNEGSKA (reference sequence). With 3 bases clipped from V and 11 bases from J, the junction kept 13 bases outside the gene matches. This CDR3 is 14 amino acids long. CDR3 loop: CSASRPAGLRQQFF. The DNA of the CDR3 is TGCAGTGCTAGTCGCCCAGCGGGGCTACGTCAGCAGTTCTTC.

This clonotype came up a few times. The J gene is TRBJ1-6, the V gene TRBV15; unclear D gene. The CDR3 contains 15 residues. Germline assignment: CDR1 LNHNV and CDR2 YYDKDF (reference sequence). V was clipped by 3 bases and J by 3 bases, with 9 bases between them. The CDR3, as DNA: TGTGCCACCAGCAGCGCCCGGAGCTATAATTCACCCCTCCACTTT. Translated: CATSSARSYNSPLHF. Full variable domain (outside the CDR3, taken from reference TRBV15 and TRBJ1-6): DAMVIQNPRYQVTQFGKPVTLSCSQTLNHNVMYWYQQKSSQAPKLLFHYYDKDFNNEADTPDNFQSRRPNTSFCFLDIRSPGLGDTAMYLCATSSARSYNSPLHFGNGTRLTVT.

This clonotype came up a few times. V is TRBV20-1 and J is TRBJ2-1; 10 nucleotides match TRBD2. The CDR3 runs to 18 residues. V lost 1 base, J lost 1 base, and 10 bases stayed unmatched. The germline CDR1 and CDR2 sequences are DFQATT and SNEGSKA (reference sequence). This CDR3 is CSARVISLAGVSYNEQFF. The CDR3 nucleotides are TGCAGTGCTAGAGTTATTAGTCTAGCGGGGGTGTCCTACAATGAGCAGTTCTTC.

This chain uses TRBV9 with TRBJ2-7; D might be TRBD1 or TRBD2, each matching 5 bases. CDR1 and CDR2 from the germline V gene are SGDLS and YYNGEE. V lost 4 bases and J 3 bases, leaving 11 bases between the germline ends. CDR3 size: 13 residues. The CDR3 sequence is CASSPGDLYEQYF. The CDR3 DNA reads TGTGCCAGCAGCCCTGGGGACCTCTACGAGCAGTACTTC.

Only a few counts were recorded for this clonotype. The chain employs TRBV15 and TRBJ2-3, with D maybe TRBD2 (7 bases). The CDR3 contains 15 residues. Looked up from germline, CDR1 is LNHNV and CDR2 is YYDKDF (reference sequence). V was shortened by 5 bases and J by 2 bases, with 14 bases between the two germline ends. The CDR3 DNA reads as TGTGCCACCAGCGCGGGGGCCTCCGACACAGATACGCAGTATTTT. Amino acid sequence: CATSAGASDTDTQYF.

V and J are TRBV6-5 and TRBJ1-2; 8 nucleotides align to TRBD1. This CDR3 comprises 15 residues. J gave up 0 bases and V 3 bases, and 3 bases lay outside the gene matches. Per germline, CDR1 MNHEY and CDR2 SVGAGI. CDR3 sequence: CASSYQQGANYGYTF. The CDR3 DNA is TGTGCCAGCAGTTATCAACAGGGGGCTAACTATGGCTACACCTTC.

This clonotype was picked up a small number of times. V usage is TRBV5-1 and J usage is TRBJ1-1, with D possibly TRBD1 on 6 matching bases. This CDR3 is 17 amino acids long. V was pared by 1 base and J by 3 bases, with 19 bases between. Germline loops: CDR1 SGHRS, CDR2 YFSETQ. The CDR3 region is CASSLLIGGPVHTEAFF. DNA of the CDR3: TGCGCCAGCAGCTTGCTAATTGGGGGCCCGGTGCACACTGAAGCTTTCTTT.